Below are 29 T cell receptor beta chains sequenced from a single sample in a study of T-cell memory formation after mild COVID-19. Each CDR3 protein gets one entry after TCRdb re-called the 5' RACE reads with MiXCR. The data show some 130,000 distinct CDR3 sequences, approximately 5.9% seen once. Sequencing was done on a sample of PBMCs or a T cell subset sorted from them (not recorded which). All receptors come from an adult woman who had mild COVID-19 (a few samples of this study predate the infection). Cell type and time point are not known.

The gene calls are TRBV20-1 and TRBJ2-7; 7 nucleotides line up with TRBD1. The CDR3 spans 15 residues. V was pared by 2 bases and J by 7 bases, with 14 bases of the junction left unmatched. Per germline, CDR1 DFQATT and CDR2 SNEGSKA (reference sequence). The chain's CDR3 is CSARSPPTGIGEQYF. The CDR3 bases are TGCAGTGCTAGATCCCCGCCGACAGGGATTGGAGAGCAGTACTTC.

The chain is built from TRBV7-2 and TRBJ1-2; D is perhaps TRBD1 (6 bases). The CDR3 extends over 13 amino acids. Trimming removed 1 base from V and 7 bases from J, with 10 bases in between. The germline CDR1 and CDR2 sequences are SGHTA and FQGNSA. Here the CDR3 DNA reads TGTGCCAGCAGCTTAGGGGGGCTTGCTGGCTACACCTTC. It specifies CASSLGGLAGYTF.

There are a few counts of this clonotype. The chain joins TRBV5-6 to TRBJ1-5; 7 positions match TRBD1. The CDR3 runs to 15 residues. Looked up from germline, CDR1 is SGHDT and CDR2 is YYEEEE. The trim removed 4 bases at V and 8 bases at J, leaving 12 bases unmatched. The CDR3 DNA is TGTGCCAGCAGCACGAATAACAGGGGTCTCGAGCCCCAGCATTTT. Translation: CASSTNNRGLEPQHF.

The chain carries TRBV5-1 and TRBJ2-5, with 11 nucleotides matching TRBD2. Trimming took 0 bases from V and 5 from J; bases not matched to a gene: 6. CDR1 is SGHRS and CDR2 is YFSETQ in the germline V gene. The CDR3 has 16 residues. CDR3 loop: CASSLVAGGLSETQYF. The CDR3 DNA reads TGCGCCAGCAGCTTGGTAGCGGGGGGGCTTTCGGAGACCCAGTACTTC.

In this sample, this clonotype turned up many times. The V and J genes are TRBV5-1 and TRBJ2-1; maybe TRBD2 (5 bases). Germline V gene data show CDR1 as SGHRS and CDR2 as YFSETQ. The CDR3 is 13 amino acids. Trimming took 5 bases from V and 7 from J, leaving 13 bases between them. The CDR3 loop is CASRTGKENEQFF. The CDR3, as DNA: TGCGCCAGCAGGACGGGGAAAGAGAATGAGCAGTTCTTC.

This clonotype was recorded a few times. The rearrangement uses TRBV12-3 or TRBV12-4 and TRBJ1-2, with 10 nucleotides matching TRBD1. The CDR3 has 17 amino acids. The trim removed 0 bases at V and 5 bases at J, leaving 9 bases unmatched. CDR3 residues: CASSLARDRGLGYGYTF. CDR3 DNA: TGTGCCAGCAGTTTAGCCCGGGACAGGGGATTGGGGTATGGCTACACCTTC.

This clonotype was detected many times. The chain has TRBV29-1 and TRBJ1-2; D possibly corresponds to TRBD1 (5 bases). Trimming shortened V by 1 base and J by 9 bases, and 15 bases separated the two germline ends. The CDR3 is 13 residues long. Germline CDR1 is SQVTM and CDR2 is ANQGSEA. The CDR3: CSVEATPGWRYTF. CDR3 sequence (DNA): TGCAGCGTTGAAGCTACTCCAGGGTGGCGCTACACCTTC.

This clonotype was found many times. The chain couples TRBV10-3 to TRBJ1-5, with D uncertain. V lost 2 bases to trimming and J lost 4 bases, with 9 bases between them. The CDR3 consists of 14 residues. Germline assignment: CDR1 ENHRY and CDR2 SYGVKD. The CDR3 is CAISEVAGNQPQHF. In nucleotides, the CDR3 is TGTGCCATCAGTGAGGTGGCGGGGAATCAGCCCCAGCATTTT.

The chain carries TRBV2 and TRBJ2-3, with 7 bases aligning to TRBD1. Germline CDR1 reads SNHLY; CDR2 reads FYNNEI. Trimming took 7 bases from V and 2 from J; bases not matched to a gene: 6. The length of the CDR3 is 14 residues. CDR3 in amino acids: CASNRDSFTDTQYF. In DNA, the CDR3 is TGTGCCAGCAATCGGGACAGCTTCACAGATACGCAGTATTTT.

This clonotype was observed a few times. The chain links TRBV12-3 or TRBV12-4 to TRBJ1-1, with TRBD1 matching over 7 bases. With V trimmed by 8 bases and J by 6 bases, 12 bases remained unmatched. This CDR3 spans 14 amino acids. The CDR3 nucleotides are TGTGCCAGCGGGAGGGACAGCTATATCGCTGAAGCTTTCTTT. Protein product: CASGRDSYIAEAFF.

The CDR3 protein is CSARGRLYTQYF. For the CDR3, the DNA is TGCAGTGCTAGGGGAAGGCTCTATACGCAGTATTTT. The V gene is TRBV20-1, the J gene TRBJ2-3; D gene uncertain. The CDR3 covers 12 residues. Germline CDR1 is DFQATT and CDR2 is SNEGSKA (reference sequence). Trimming left V 3 bases short and J 7 bases short, with 11 bases between.

This clonotype has a handful of counts. The V and J genes are TRBV30 and TRBJ1-1, with 8 bases aligning to TRBD1. Germline V gene lookup returns CDR1 GTSNPN and CDR2 SVGIG (reference sequence). The ends lost 3 bases at V and 4 bases at J; junction bases unmatched: 7. The CDR3 contains 14 residues. The CDR3 DNA is TGTGCCTGGAGCCAACAGGGGGTTGGCACTGAAGCTTTCTTT. The encoded protein is CAWSQQGVGTEAFF. The full variable domain, completed using reference TRBV30 and TRBJ1-1, is SQTIHQWPATLVQPVGSPLSLECTVEGTSNPNLYWYRQAAGRGLQLLFYSVGIGQISSEVPQNLSASRPQDRQFILSSKKLLLSDSGFYLCAWSQQGVGTEAFFGQGTRLTVV.

This clonotype has more than one count but fewer than ten. The V and J genes are TRBV5-1 and TRBJ1-2, with 10 positions matching TRBD1. The CDR3 is 15 residues long. V was clipped by 4 bases and J by 6 bases; unmatched bases: 9. Germline CDR1 SGHRS, CDR2 YFSETQ. Here the CDR3 DNA reads TGCGCCAGCAGCCATGCGGACAGGGGGGCGGATGGCTACACCTTC. This translates into CASSHADRGADGYTF.

This clonotype was observed many times. The J gene is TRBJ2-7, the V gene TRBV12-3 or TRBV12-4; possibly TRBD1 for D (6 bases). V was trimmed by 6 bases and J by 0 bases, leaving 15 bases between them. The CDR3 has 15 amino acids. The CDR3: CASRPTGPSSYEQYF. The CDR3 coding sequence is TGTGCCAGCAGGCCAACAGGGCCCAGCTCCTACGAGCAGTACTTC.

This sequence joins TRBV10-3 and TRBJ1-1, with D perhaps matching TRBD1 (5 bases). The CDR3 contains 12 residues. V lost 10 bases and J lost 7, with 16 bases in between. Germline CDR1 and CDR2: ENHRY and SYGVKD. The CDR3 DNA sequence: TGTGCCACGAACGGGGGAGAGGGTGAAGCTTTCTTT. Its translation: CATNGGEGEAFF.

The chain couples TRBV15 to TRBJ2-1; D tentatively fits TRBD1 or TRBD2 (6 bases each). V was clipped by 5 bases and J by 5 bases, with 22 bases between them. Germline V gene sequence: CDR1 LNHNV, CDR2 YYDKDF (reference sequence). The length of the CDR3 is 17 residues. CDR3 in DNA: TGTGCCACCAGCCTTACATTGGGGGGCAGTAGGGACAATGAGCAGTTCTTC. Protein: CATSLTLGGSRDNEQFF.

This clonotype was found a few times. The CDR3 sequence is CASSIGTALEAFF. CDR3 nucleotides: TGCGCCAGCAGCATCGGGACAGCTCTAGAGGCTTTCTTT. V and J are TRBV5-1 and TRBJ1-1, with 7 bases lining up with TRBD1. The germline V gene encodes CDR1 SGHRS and CDR2 YFSETQ. The J segment lost 11 bases and the V segment lost 4 bases, leaving 11 bases of the junction unmatched. The CDR3 runs to 13 residues.

This clonotype has a count of ten or more. The chain has TRBV5-1 and TRBJ1-1, with a tentative D call TRBD1 (5 bases). Between the trimmed V and J ends, which lost 4 bases and 10 bases, there was a span of 17 bases. The CDR3 is 13 residues long. Germline V gene sequence: CDR1 SGHRS, CDR2 YFSETQ. CDR3 nucleotides: TGCGCCAGCAGCCCCGGGACGGGCGGCGGAGCTTTCTTT. Protein product: CASSPGTGGGAFF.

This clonotype was counted only a few times. The genes are TRBV3-1 and TRBJ2-5; the match to TRBD2 covers 7 bases. Germline V gives CDR1 LGHDT, CDR2 YNNKEL (reference sequence). The ends lost 5 bases at V and 2 bases at J; junction bases unmatched: 11. This CDR3 contains 16 residues. CDR3 amino acids: CASSFRDGSGQETQYF. CDR3 nucleotide sequence: TGTGCCAGCAGCTTTAGGGACGGTAGCGGGCAAGAGACCCAGTACTTC.

A few counts support this clonotype. This chain connects TRBV11-2 to TRBJ2-1, with TRBD2 matching 9 bases. Looked up from germline, CDR1 is SGHAT and CDR2 is FQNNGV. V was clipped by 2 bases and J by 7 bases; unmatched bases: 6. CDR3 length: 15 residues. CDR3 DNA: TGTGCCAGCAGCTTAAAGCGGGGGGCCTTGAATGAGCAGTTCTTC. Amino acids: CASSLKRGALNEQFF.

This clonotype was seen at least ten times. The chain carries TRBV20-1 and TRBJ2-3; D ambiguous. The CDR3 has 12 amino acids. CDR1 and CDR2 from the germline V gene are DFQATT and SNEGSKA (reference sequence). V was shortened by 5 bases and J by 4 bases, with 10 bases between the two germline ends. The CDR3 region is CSAHKGADTQYF. As DNA, the CDR3 is TGCAGTGCTCATAAGGGCGCAGATACGCAGTATTTT.

This clonotype was detected a few times. This chain links TRBV20-1 with TRBJ1-3; D is ambiguous. This CDR3 is built from 14 residues. Germline V gene sequence: CDR1 DFQATT, CDR2 SNEGSKA (reference sequence). V dropped 2 bases and J dropped 3 bases, with 11 bases sitting between them. The CDR3 spells CSARRRVGGNTIYF. CDR3 coding DNA: TGCAGTGCTAGAAGGAGGGTTGGTGGAAACACCATATATTTT.

This clonotype has ten or more counts. The chain joins TRBV27 to TRBJ2-7; D remains unclear. With 4 bases removed from V and 6 bases from J, the gap between germline ends came to 16 bases. The CDR3 is made up of 14 amino acids. Germline CDR1 reads MNHEY; CDR2 reads SMNVEV (reference sequence). CDR3 region: CASSSRRDGAEQYF. CDR3 nucleotides: TGTGCCAGCAGTTCCCGACGAGATGGAGCCGAGCAGTACTTC.

Only a few counts were recorded for this clonotype. This chain uses TRBV20-1 with TRBJ1-5, with D unclear. CDR3 length: 13 amino acids. Trimming stripped 0 bases from V and 2 bases from J, with 5 bases between. Germline CDR1 reads DFQATT; CDR2 reads SNEGSKA (reference sequence). In DNA, the CDR3 is TGCAGTGCTAGAGATCAAGGCAATCAGCCCCAGCATTTT. The encoded protein is CSARDQGNQPQHF.

This clonotype was seen at least ten times. This chain links TRBV20-1 with TRBJ2-5, with TRBD2 identical over 11 bases. The CDR3 contains 15 residues. Germline V gene data show CDR1 as DFQATT and CDR2 as SNEGSKA (reference sequence). After removal of 0 bases from V and 7 bases from J, the junction contained 7 bases not matched to a gene. CDR3 coding DNA: TGCAGTGCTAGAGAGGGGACTAGCGGCCTCGGGACCCAGTACTTC. It specifies CSAREGTSGLGTQYF.

Details on this clonotype: A much larger clone differs by one base, so this may be a read error. The chain employs TRBV10-3 and TRBJ2-7; 9 bases align to TRBD1. The DNA end lines up better with TRBJ2-1; the J call may be wrong. Germline CDR1 ENHRY, CDR2 SYGVKD. The CDR3 runs to 14 residues. The DNA for the CDR3 is TGTGCCATCAGTGGGACAGGGGAGGCCTACGAGCAGTTCTTC. Residues: CAISGTGEAYEQFF.

The sample holds a few counts of this clonotype. V gene TRBV6-5 combines with J gene TRBJ1-2; D perhaps matches TRBD1 (5 bases). Deletions cut 4 bases from V and 4 bases from J, with 10 bases between. The CDR3 is 13 amino acids. Germline V lookup: CDR1 MNHEY, CDR2 SVGAGI. The DNA of the CDR3 is TGTGCCAGCAGTTTGGCAGGGCGCTATGGCTACACCTTC. Encoded protein: CASSLAGRYGYTF.

This clonotype was observed many times. The chain combines TRBV10-3 with TRBJ2-7, with a tentative D call TRBD1 (5 bases). CDR1 is ENHRY, CDR2 SYGVKD, per germline. There are 12 residues in the CDR3. Trimming left V 0 bases short and J 6 bases short, with 6 bases between. As DNA, the CDR3 is TGTGCCATCAGTGAGTCGACAGCCGAGCAGTACTTC. Encoded protein: CAISESTAEQYF.

This clonotype was recorded a few times. This chain links TRBV5-1 with TRBJ2-5, with D unresolved. The CDR3 is made up of 13 amino acids. Per germline, CDR1 SGHRS and CDR2 YFSETQ. V dropped 0 bases and J dropped 2 bases, with 5 bases sitting between them. In DNA form, the CDR3 reads TGCGCCAGCAGCTTGGACTTTCAAGAGACCCAGTACTTC. Translated, it gives CASSLDFQETQYF. Based on the CDR3 plus reference TRBV5-1 and TRBJ2-5, the full variable domain is KAGVTQTPRYLIKTRGQQVTLSCSPISGHRSVSWYQQTPGQGLQFLFEYFSETQRNKGNFPGRFSGRQFSNSRSEMNVSTLELGDSALYLCASSLDFQETQYFGPGTRLLVL.